A selection of T cell receptor beta chains follows, all from one sample in a study of yellow fever vaccine responses in identical twins. TCRdb analysed the RT-PCR reads with MiXCR anew, one entry per CDR3 protein. The table shows around 1,000 distinct CDR3 sequences, with about 80% occurring only once. The sample here was T cells from blood (PBMCs), unsorted or a sorted subset (not recorded which), taken before or after yellow fever vaccination (not recorded which). The receptors derive from a female donor who received the yellow fever vaccine. The CDR3 runs from the conserved cysteine through the conserved F or W. Each record gives: V gene, J gene, D gene, clone size, CDR3 DNA, CDR3 protein. The D gene is left open where the match is weak. The size entry is marked missing in some rows and otherwise reads once, few, many or a size class.

v_call: TRBV7-3; j_call: TRBJ2-1; d_call: -; clone_size: once; cdr3_nt: TGTGCCAGCAGCTTGGCAACGGGAGCGAGGAATGAGCAGTTCTTC; cdr3_aa: CASSLATGARNEQFF
v_call: TRBV10-1; j_call: TRBJ2-6; d_call: TRBD2; clone_size: -; cdr3_nt: TGCGCCAGCAGTGAAAAAGCGGGAGGGCCCCCTTGCGGGGCCAACGTCCTGACTTTC; cdr3_aa: CASSEKAGGPPCGANVLTF
v_call: TRBV29-1; j_call: TRBJ2-2; d_call: -; clone_size: few; cdr3_nt: TGCAGCGTTGATCAGGGGTTTACCGGGGAGCTGTTTTTT; cdr3_aa: CSVDQGFTGELFF
v_call: TRBV10-3; j_call: TRBJ1-1; d_call: TRBD1; clone_size: hyperexpanded; cdr3_nt: TGTGCCATCACCCCGACAGGGGGGAACACTGAAGCTTTCTTT; cdr3_aa: CAITPTGGNTEAFF
v_call: TRBV6-1; j_call: TRBJ1-5; d_call: -; clone_size: once; cdr3_nt: TGTGCCAGTAGGGAGGTGTCGACGGCTAGAAGCAATCAGCCCCAGCATTTT; cdr3_aa: CASREVSTARSNQPQHF
v_call: TRBV28; j_call: TRBJ1-5; d_call: -; clone_size: -; cdr3_nt: TGTGCCAGCCAGGGGTGGCGCAATCAGCCCCAGCATTTT; cdr3_aa: CASQGWRNQPQHF
v_call: TRBV5-1; j_call: TRBJ1-1; d_call: -; clone_size: -; cdr3_nt: TGCGCCAGCAGATTAGACAGAGTAAACACTGAAGCTTTCTTT; cdr3_aa: CASRLDRVNTEAFF
v_call: TRBV10-1; j_call: TRBJ2-1; d_call: -; clone_size: -; cdr3_nt: TGCGCCAGCAGCGTCGGGCGCGGTGAGCAGTTCTTC; cdr3_aa: CASSVGRGEQFF
v_call: TRBV11-2; j_call: TRBJ2-1; d_call: -; clone_size: -; cdr3_nt: TGTGCCAGCAGCTTAGTTCTGGGTGCAGTGGAGCAGTTCTTC; cdr3_aa: CASSLVLGAVEQFF
v_call: TRBV6-2/TRBV6-3; j_call: TRBJ1-2; d_call: TRBD1; clone_size: -; cdr3_nt: TGTGCCAGCAGCCGGGACAGGGAGGGATATGGCTACACCTTC; cdr3_aa: CASSRDREGYGYTF
v_call: TRBV11-3; j_call: TRBJ2-5; d_call: TRBD1; clone_size: -; cdr3_nt: TGTGCCAGCAGCTTAGACAGGGGGCGCGAAGAGACCCAGTACTTC; cdr3_aa: CASSLDRGREETQYF
v_call: TRBV23-1; j_call: TRBJ2-4; d_call: TRBD2; clone_size: -; cdr3_nt: TGCGCCAGCAGTCAATCGAGGGCGGGGGGGGGAAACATTCAGTACTTC; cdr3_aa: CASSQSRAGGGNIQYF
v_call: TRBV7-6; j_call: TRBJ2-5; d_call: -; clone_size: -; cdr3_nt: TGTGCCAGCAGCCCCCGCCGGTATGAGGGCCAGTACTTC; cdr3_aa: CASSPRRYEGQYF
v_call: TRBV7-6; j_call: TRBJ2-6; d_call: -; clone_size: -; cdr3_nt: TGTGCCAGCAGCTTAGTCATAGCGGCAAGCTCTGGGGCCAACGTCCTGACTTTC; cdr3_aa: CASSLVIAASSGANVLTF
v_call: TRBV11-2; j_call: TRBJ2-3; d_call: -; clone_size: -; cdr3_nt: TGTGCCAGCAGCTTATCCTTCACAGATACGCAGTATTTT; cdr3_aa: CASSLSFTDTQYF
v_call: TRBV29-1; j_call: TRBJ2-2; d_call: -; clone_size: -; cdr3_nt: TGCAGCGTTGAACAGGGTCGAGGCGGGGAGCTGTTTTTT; cdr3_aa: CSVEQGRGGELFF
v_call: TRBV10-1; j_call: TRBJ2-4; d_call: -; clone_size: -; cdr3_nt: TGCGCCAGCAGTGAGTCGAGGGACTTAGCCAAAAACATTCAGTACTTC; cdr3_aa: CASSESRDLAKNIQYF
v_call: TRBV11-1; j_call: TRBJ2-7; d_call: TRBD2; clone_size: -; cdr3_nt: TGTGCCAGCAGCTTACTAGCGGGAAGTCGTGGCGAGCAGTACTTC; cdr3_aa: CASSLLAGSRGEQYF
v_call: TRBV11-2; j_call: TRBJ1-2; d_call: -; clone_size: -; cdr3_nt: TGTGCCAGCAGCTTTTTGGGCCGCCAGGACAATGGCTACACCTTC; cdr3_aa: CASSFLGRQDNGYTF
v_call: TRBV6-4; j_call: TRBJ1-1; d_call: -; clone_size: few; cdr3_nt: TGTGCCAGCAGTGACTCCCCGGGACGGACAGAAGCTTTCTTT; cdr3_aa: CASSDSPGRTEAFF
v_call: TRBV6-1; j_call: TRBJ1-6; d_call: -; clone_size: -; cdr3_nt: TGTGCCAGCAGAAGGACAGAACTAAATTCACCCCTCCACTTT; cdr3_aa: CASRRTELNSPLHF
v_call: TRBV2; j_call: TRBJ2-1; d_call: TRBD1; clone_size: -; cdr3_nt: TGTGCCAGCAGTAAAGAGGGGGCGGGCTATGAGCAGTTCTTC; cdr3_aa: CASSKEGAGYEQFF
v_call: TRBV12-3/TRBV12-4; j_call: TRBJ1-1; d_call: TRBD1; clone_size: once; cdr3_nt: TGTGCCAGCAGTCCCCCCATGGACAGGGCCACTGAAGCTTTCTTT; cdr3_aa: CASSPPMDRATEAFF
v_call: TRBV11-1; j_call: TRBJ2-7; d_call: -; clone_size: -; cdr3_nt: TGTGCCAGCAGCTTAGGGTCTTTGGAGCAGTACTTC; cdr3_aa: CASSLGSLEQYF
v_call: TRBV15; j_call: TRBJ1-5; d_call: TRBD1; clone_size: few; cdr3_nt: TGTGCCACCAGCGCCGACAGGGCCCAGCCCCAGCATTTT; cdr3_aa: CATSADRAQPQHF
v_call: TRBV30; j_call: TRBJ1-1; d_call: -; clone_size: -; cdr3_nt: TGTGCCTGGAGTTTCGGTGGGGGTTTCACTGAAGCTTTCTTT; cdr3_aa: CAWSFGGGFTEAFF
v_call: TRBV13; j_call: TRBJ2-1; d_call: -; clone_size: -; cdr3_nt: TGTGCCAGCAACGACGGCGGAGGCAATGAGCAGTTCTTC; cdr3_aa: CASNDGGGNEQFF
v_call: TRBV30; j_call: TRBJ1-5; d_call: -; clone_size: -; cdr3_nt: TGTGCCTGGAAGGCAGGGAATACGGATCAGCCCCAGCATTTT; cdr3_aa: CAWKAGNTDQPQHF
v_call: TRBV7-9; j_call: TRBJ2-1; d_call: TRBD2; clone_size: -; cdr3_nt: TGTGCCAGCAGCTTCGGACTAGTCGGCGGTGAGCAGTTCTTC; cdr3_aa: CASSFGLVGGEQFF